This T cell receptor (beta chain) was identified in a study of CD8+CD57+ T cells in acquired aplastic anemia. Study-level findings and limits: Between patients and controls, over 25 CD8+ CDR3 sequences were found in common.

The template used for profiling TCR beta VDJ and CDR3 was genomic DNA. TCRdb re-called the reads with MiXCR, one entry per CDR3 protein. Of hundreds of thousands of distinct CDR3 sequences listed, around 45% are singletons. The trim removed 4 bases at V and 3 bases at J, leaving 7 bases unmatched. Germline CDR1 reads SEHNR; CDR2 reads FQNEAQ (reference sequence). The CDR3 covers 16 residues. Flow cytometry had shown expanded CD8+CD57+ cells in the patients chosen for sequencing. Every patient presented with severe acquired aplastic anemia. Of note for this clonotype: The antigen is unknown.

The source of this sequence is a human donor with aplastic anemia. V usage is TRBV7-9 and J usage is TRBJ2-7; 12 bases are a match to TRBD1. The sample consisted of sorted CD4+, CD8+, or CD8+CD57+ T cells (not recorded which) from PBMCs. The CDR3 loop reads CASSSSRDRGLYEQYF. In nucleotides, the CDR3 is TGTGCCAGCAGCTCCTCCCGGGACAGGGGGCTCTACGAGCAGTACTTC. Looking up the rest from reference TRBV7-9 and TRBJ2-7 gives the full variable domain: DTGVSQNPRHKITKRGQNVTFRCDPISEHNRLYWYRQTLGQGPEFLTYFQNEAQLEKSRLLSDRFSAERPKGSFSTLEIQRTEQGDSAMYLCASSSSRDRGLYEQYFGPGTRLTVT.